A selection of T cell receptor beta chains follows, all from one sample in a study of blood T cell repertoires in COVID-19. Profiling relied on immunoSEQ multiplex PCR, and the TCRdb table lists in-frame clones only, not all of them. This table has approximately 140,000 clones, roughly 80% appearing once. The sequenced sample consisted of peripheral blood. Receptors were obtained from a human donor with acute or convalescent COVID-19. The donor label of this sample is uncertain. Each CDR3 is given with its conserved first and last residue. D genes are given only for firm matches. Only part of the rows carry a size: once, few, many, or a class if the clone is expanded.

-,-,TRBV27,TRBJ2-1,CASSLQGHNNEQFF,TGTGCCAGCAGTTTACAGGGGCATAACAATGAGCAGTTCTTC
TRBD2,once,TRBV3-1/TRBV3-2,TRBJ2-3,CASSQPERGVFTDTQYF,TGTGCCAGCAGCCAACCCGAACGGGGGGTATTCACAGATACGCAGTATTTT
-,-,TRBV5-8,TRBJ1-2,CASSLRGYGYTF,TGTGCCAGCAGCTTAAGGGGCTATGGCTACACCTTC
-,-,TRBV10-3,TRBJ1-5,CAISDNREGQPQHF,TGTGCCATCAGTGACAACAGAGAGGGTCAGCCCCAGCATTTT
TRBD2,once,TRBV19,TRBJ2-2,CASKTSGGYDGELFF,TGTGCCAGTAAGACCAGCGGGGGGTACGACGGGGAGCTGTTTTTT
TRBD1,-,TRBV12-3/TRBV12-4,TRBJ1-1,CASSLRDRALAFF,TGTGCCAGCAGCCTCCGGGACAGGGCTTTAGCTTTCTTT
-,-,TRBV5-5,TRBJ2-3,CASSLVGARGDTQYF,TGTGCCAGCAGCTTGGTTGGGGCGCGAGGAGATACGCAGTATTTT
-,few,TRBV7-9,TRBJ1-5,CASSTGAGPQHF,TGTGCCAGCTCGACCGGCGCGGGGCCCCAGCATTTT
-,-,TRBV5-4,TRBJ1-1,CASSPSENTEAFF,TGTGCCAGCAGCCCCAGCGAGAACACTGAAGCTTTCTTT
-,-,TRBV6-2/TRBV6-3,TRBJ1-2,CASSYVTKSYGYTF,TGTGCCAGCAGTTACGTCACGAAGAGCTATGGCTACACCTTC
-,-,TRBV6-5,TRBJ1-5,CASSWQGNQPQHF,TGTGCCAGCAGTTGGCAGGGCAATCAGCCCCAGCATTTT
-,-,TRBV14,TRBJ2-7,CASSQPRSRGGRHEQYF,TGTGCCAGCAGCCAACCCCGAAGCAGGGGTGGTAGGCACGAGCAGTACTTC
TRBD1,-,TRBV2,TRBJ2-2,CASSWTGETGELFF,TGTGCCAGCTCTTGGACAGGGGAAACCGGGGAGCTGTTTTTT
-,few,TRBV6-1,TRBJ1-2,CASSEAGRQTYGYTF,TGTGCCAGCAGTGAAGCGGGCAGACAAACCTATGGCTACACCTTC
TRBD1,-,TRBV19,TRBJ1-5,CASSIYRGQGNNQPQHF,TGTGCCAGTAGTATATATAGGGGACAGGGAAACAATCAGCCCCAGCATTTT
-,-,TRBV24-1,TRBJ2-6,CATSEGVGANVLTF,TGTGCCACCAGTGAAGGGGTTGGGGCCAACGTCCTGACTTTC
TRBD2,-,TRBV4-2,TRBJ2-3,CASSYMTSGGPSSTDTQYF,TGTGCCAGCAGCTATATGACTAGCGGGGGACCTTCTAGCACAGATACGCAGTATTTT
-,few,TRBV4-1,TRBJ1-5,CASSPAGGEQPQHF,TGCGCCAGCAGCCCAGCGGGGGGAGAACAGCCCCAGCATTTT